This is a list of T cell receptor beta chains from one sample in a study of PD-1 blockade in classical Hodgkin lymphoma. Some clones are missing from TCRdb's copy, which holds only in-frame ones; the method was immunoSEQ multiplex PCR. The table includes some 23,000 clones, about two thirds detected once. The sequencing used peripheral blood mononuclear cells (PBMCs), collected at baseline. The source of these receptors is a human donor with classical Hodgkin lymphoma. The CDR3 runs from the conserved cysteine through the conserved F or W. A D gene is named only where the DNA matches it firmly. Clone size is shown for a subset of rows, as once, few, many or a class of expanded clone.

d_call j_call clone_size v_call cdr3_aa cdr3_nt
- TRBJ1-5 - TRBV2 CASSESWGSQPQHF TGTGCCAGCAGTGAAAGCTGGGGAAGTCAGCCCCAGCATTTT
- TRBJ1-1 - TRBV5-6 CASTKNRVGIGAYTEAFF TGTGCCAGCACGAAAAACAGGGTTGGTATAGGAGCCTACACTGAAGCTTTCTTT
- TRBJ1-6 - TRBV6-5 CASSYSSRINSPLHF TGTGCCAGCAGTTACTCCTCCCGGATTAATTCACCCCTCCACTTT
TRBD1 TRBJ1-6 - TRBV27 CASRKGDRGGSPLHF TGTGCCAGCAGGAAGGGGGACAGGGGTGGGTCACCCCTCCACTTT
- TRBJ1-5 few TRBV19 CASSWAGSPQPQHF TGTGCCAGTAGTTGGGCAGGGTCCCCCCAGCCCCAGCATTTT
- TRBJ2-7 - TRBV13 CASSVTGTSYEQYF TGTGCCAGCAGCGTAACAGGGACCTCCTACGAGCAGTACTTC
- TRBJ1-1 - TRBV7-2 CASSLEGRTEAFF TGTGCCAGCAGCTTAGAGGGGCGCACTGAAGCTTTCTTT
- TRBJ2-6 - TRBV15 CATSRVTGPPSGANVLTF TGTGCCACCAGCAGAGTTACAGGGCCCCCCTCTGGGGCCAACGTCCTGACTTTC
- TRBJ2-1 - TRBV11-2 CASSRPRQTNEQFF TGTGCCAGCAGCCGCCCTCGACAGACAAATGAGCAGTTCTTC
- TRBJ1-6 few TRBV4-3 CASSQERDGGSPLHF TGCGCCAGCAGCCAAGAAAGGGACGGGGGGTCACCCCTCCACTTT
TRBD2 TRBJ2-3 - TRBV28 CATRGGVPDTQYF TGTGCCACACGGGGGGGCGTCCCAGATACGCAGTATTTT
TRBD1 TRBJ2-3 - TRBV9 CASSSDRVEDTQYF TGTGCCAGCAGCTCTGACAGGGTTGAAGATACGCAGTATTTT
- TRBJ1-6 - TRBV6-6 CASSSGGNNSPLHF TGTGCCAGCAGTTCCGGGGGCAATAATTCACCCCTCCACTTT
- TRBJ1-2 - TRBV6-5 CASKQGNAVVGGYTF TGTGCCAGTAAGCAGGGGAATGCCGTCGTGGGTGGCTACACCTTC
- TRBJ1-6 - TRBV30 CAWVDEGNSPLHF TGTGCCTGGGTGGATGAAGGGAATTCACCCCTCCACTTT
- TRBJ1-1 - TRBV15 CATSRGTGNTEAFF TGTGCCACCAGCAGAGGGACGGGGAACACTGAAGCTTTCTTT